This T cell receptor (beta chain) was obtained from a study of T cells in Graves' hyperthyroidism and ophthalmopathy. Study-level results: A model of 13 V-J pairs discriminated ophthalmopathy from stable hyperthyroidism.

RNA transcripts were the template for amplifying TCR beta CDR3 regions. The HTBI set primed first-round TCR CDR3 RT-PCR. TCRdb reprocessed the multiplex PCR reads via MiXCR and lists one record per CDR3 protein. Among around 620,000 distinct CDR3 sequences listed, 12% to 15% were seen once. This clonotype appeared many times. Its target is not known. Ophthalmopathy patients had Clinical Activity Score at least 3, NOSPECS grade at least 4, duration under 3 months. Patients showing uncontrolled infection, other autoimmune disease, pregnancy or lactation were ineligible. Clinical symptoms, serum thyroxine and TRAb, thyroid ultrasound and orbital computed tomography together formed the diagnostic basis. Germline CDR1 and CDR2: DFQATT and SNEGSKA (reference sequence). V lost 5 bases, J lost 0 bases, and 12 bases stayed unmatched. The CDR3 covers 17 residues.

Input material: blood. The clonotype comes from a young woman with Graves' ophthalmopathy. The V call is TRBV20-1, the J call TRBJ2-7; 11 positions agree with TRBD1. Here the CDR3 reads CSAYTGTGGGDSYEQYF. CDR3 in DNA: TGCAGTGCTTATACCGGGACAGGGGGTGGGGACTCCTACGAGCAGTACTTC.